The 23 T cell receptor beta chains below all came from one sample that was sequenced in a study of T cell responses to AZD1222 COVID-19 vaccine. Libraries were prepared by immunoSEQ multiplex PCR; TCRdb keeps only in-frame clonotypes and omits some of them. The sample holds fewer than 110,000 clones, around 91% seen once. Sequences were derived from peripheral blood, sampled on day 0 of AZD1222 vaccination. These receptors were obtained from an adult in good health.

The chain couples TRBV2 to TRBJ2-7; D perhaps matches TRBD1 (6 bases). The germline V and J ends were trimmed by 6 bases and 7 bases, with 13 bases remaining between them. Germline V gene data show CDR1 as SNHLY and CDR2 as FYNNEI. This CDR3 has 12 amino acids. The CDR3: CASRDSFGEQYF. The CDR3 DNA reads TGTGCCAGCAGGGACAGCTTTGGTGAGCAGTACTTC.

CDR3 amino acids: CASSGAFANTEAFF. CDR3 in DNA: TGTGCCAGCAGTGGGGCTTTCGCTAACACTGAAGCTTTCTTT. The J gene is TRBJ1-1, the V gene TRBV6-2 or TRBV6-3, with D possibly TRBD1 on 5 matching bases. The V end lost 5 bases, the J end lost 2 bases, and 12 bases lay between the germline ends. Per germline, CDR1 MNHEY and CDR2 SVGEGT. The CDR3 consists of 14 residues.

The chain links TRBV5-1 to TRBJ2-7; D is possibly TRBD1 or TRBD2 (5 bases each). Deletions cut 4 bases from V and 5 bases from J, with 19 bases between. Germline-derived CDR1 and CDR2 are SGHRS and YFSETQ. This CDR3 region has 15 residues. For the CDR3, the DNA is TGCGCCAGCAGCCCAAACCCGGGGCATATAGACGAGCAGTACTTC. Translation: CASSPNPGHIDEQYF.

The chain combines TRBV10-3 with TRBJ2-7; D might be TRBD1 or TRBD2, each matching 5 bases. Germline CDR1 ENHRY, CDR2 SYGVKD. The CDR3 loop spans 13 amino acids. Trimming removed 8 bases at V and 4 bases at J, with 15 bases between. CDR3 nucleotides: TGTGCCATCCGAGACGGGACGCAATACGAGCAGTACTTC. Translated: CAIRDGTQYEQYF.

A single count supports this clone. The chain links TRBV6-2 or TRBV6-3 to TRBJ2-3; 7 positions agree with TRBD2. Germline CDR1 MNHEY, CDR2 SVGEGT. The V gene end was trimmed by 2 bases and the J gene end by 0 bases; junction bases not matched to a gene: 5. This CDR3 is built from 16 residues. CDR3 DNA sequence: TGTGCCAGCAGTTACATCGGGACTACTAGCACAGATACGCAGTATTTT. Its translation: CASSYIGTTSTDTQYF.

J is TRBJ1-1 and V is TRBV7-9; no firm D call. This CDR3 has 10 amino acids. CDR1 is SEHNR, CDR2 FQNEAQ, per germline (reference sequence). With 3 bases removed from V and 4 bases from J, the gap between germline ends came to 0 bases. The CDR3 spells CASSFTEAFF. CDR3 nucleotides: TGTGCCAGCAGCTTCACTGAAGCTTTCTTT.

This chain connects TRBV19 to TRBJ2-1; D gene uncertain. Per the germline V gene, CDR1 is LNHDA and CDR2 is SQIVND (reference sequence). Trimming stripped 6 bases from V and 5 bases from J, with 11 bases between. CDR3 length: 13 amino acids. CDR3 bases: TGTGCCAGTAGCCAAGGATGGAACAATGAGCAGTTCTTC. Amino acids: CASSQGWNNEQFF.

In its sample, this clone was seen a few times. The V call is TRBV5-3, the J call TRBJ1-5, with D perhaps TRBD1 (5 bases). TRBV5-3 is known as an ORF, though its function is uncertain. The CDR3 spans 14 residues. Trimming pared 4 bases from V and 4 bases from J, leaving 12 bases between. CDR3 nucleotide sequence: TGTGCCAGAAGCGAGGGACGGAAAAATCAGCCCCAGCATTTT. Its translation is CARSEGRKNQPQHF.

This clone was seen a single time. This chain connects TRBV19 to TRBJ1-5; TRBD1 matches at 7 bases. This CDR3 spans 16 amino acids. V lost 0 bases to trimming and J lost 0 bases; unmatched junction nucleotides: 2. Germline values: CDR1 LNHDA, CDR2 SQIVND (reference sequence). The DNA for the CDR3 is TGTGCCAGTAGTATAGAGACAGGGCTTAGCAATCAGCCCCAGCATTTT. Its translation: CASSIETGLSNQPQHF.

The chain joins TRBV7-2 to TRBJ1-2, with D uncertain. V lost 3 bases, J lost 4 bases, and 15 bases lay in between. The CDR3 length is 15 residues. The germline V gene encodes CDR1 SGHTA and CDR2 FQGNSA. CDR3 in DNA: TGTGCCAGCAGCTTCCACCAGGCAGCCAGCTATGGCTACACCTTC. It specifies CASSFHQAASYGYTF.

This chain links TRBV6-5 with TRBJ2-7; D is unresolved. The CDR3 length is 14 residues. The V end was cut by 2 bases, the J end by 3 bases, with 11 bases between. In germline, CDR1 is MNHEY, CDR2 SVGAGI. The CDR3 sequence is CASSYLATFYEQYF. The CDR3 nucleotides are TGTGCCAGCAGTTACCTTGCCACCTTCTACGAGCAGTACTTC.

CDR3 loop: CSVPGQGRIGDEQFF. The CDR3 DNA reads as TGCAGCGTCCCGGGACAGGGTAGGATTGGCGATGAGCAGTTCTTC. The chain has TRBV29-1 and TRBJ2-1; 9 positions agree with TRBD1. V dropped 6 bases and J dropped 8; count of bases not matched to a gene: 14. Per the germline V gene, CDR1 is SQVTM and CDR2 is ANQGSEA. The CDR3 is 15 amino acids.

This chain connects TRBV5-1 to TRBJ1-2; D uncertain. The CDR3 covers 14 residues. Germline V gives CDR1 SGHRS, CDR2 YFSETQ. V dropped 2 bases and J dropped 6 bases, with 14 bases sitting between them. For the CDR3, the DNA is TGCGCCAGCAGCTTCGCACTCAGAACCGATGGCTACACCTTC. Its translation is CASSFALRTDGYTF.

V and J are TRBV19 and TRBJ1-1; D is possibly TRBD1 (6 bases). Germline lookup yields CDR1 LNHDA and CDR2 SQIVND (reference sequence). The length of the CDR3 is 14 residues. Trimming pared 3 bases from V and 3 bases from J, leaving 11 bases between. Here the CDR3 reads CASSIRGAHTEAFF. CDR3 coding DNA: TGTGCCAGTAGTATCCGGGGGGCTCACACTGAAGCTTTCTTT.

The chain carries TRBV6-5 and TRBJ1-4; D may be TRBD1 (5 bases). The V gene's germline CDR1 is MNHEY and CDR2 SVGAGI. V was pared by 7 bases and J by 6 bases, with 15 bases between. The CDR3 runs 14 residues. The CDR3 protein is CASNRGVGYEKLFF. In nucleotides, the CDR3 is TGTGCCAGCAATCGGGGCGTAGGGTATGAAAAACTGTTTTTT.

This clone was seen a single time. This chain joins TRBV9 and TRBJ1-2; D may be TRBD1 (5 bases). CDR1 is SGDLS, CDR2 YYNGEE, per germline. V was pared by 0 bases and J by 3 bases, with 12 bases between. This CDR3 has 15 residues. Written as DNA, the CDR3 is TGTGCCAGCAGCGTAGCTGTGGGGGACTACTATGGCTACACCTTC. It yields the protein CASSVAVGDYYGYTF.

CDR3 loop: CASSLSPPGGGGELFF. In DNA, the CDR3 is TGTGCCAGCAGCTTAAGTCCCCCGGGGGGAGGCGGGGAGCTGTTTTTT. The chain links TRBV7-2 to TRBJ2-2, with 7 bases lining up with TRBD2. CDR1 is SGHTA, CDR2 FQGNSA, per germline. The trim removed 2 bases at V and 7 bases at J, leaving 10 bases unmatched. This CDR3 comprises 16 residues.

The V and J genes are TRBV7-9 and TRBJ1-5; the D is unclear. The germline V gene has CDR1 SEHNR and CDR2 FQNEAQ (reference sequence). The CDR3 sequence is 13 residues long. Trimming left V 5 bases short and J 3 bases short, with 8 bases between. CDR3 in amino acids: CASSQGINQPQHF. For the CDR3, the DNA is TGTGCCAGCAGCCAAGGTATCAATCAGCCCCAGCATTTT.

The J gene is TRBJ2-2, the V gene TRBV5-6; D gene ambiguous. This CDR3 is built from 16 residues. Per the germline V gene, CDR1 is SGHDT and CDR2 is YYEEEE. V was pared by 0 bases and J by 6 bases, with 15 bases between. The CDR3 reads CASSLGPASRSGELFF. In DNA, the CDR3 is TGTGCCAGCAGCTTGGGCCCTGCTTCGCGTTCCGGGGAGCTGTTTTTT.

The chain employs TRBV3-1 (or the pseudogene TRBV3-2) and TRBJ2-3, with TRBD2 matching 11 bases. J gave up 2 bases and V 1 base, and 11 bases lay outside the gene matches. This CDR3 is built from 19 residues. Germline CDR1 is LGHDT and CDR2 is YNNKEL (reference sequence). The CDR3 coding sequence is TGTGCCAGCAGCCAAGGGACCCCTAGCGGGGGGCTAAACACAGATACGCAGTATTTT. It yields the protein CASSQGTPSGGLNTDTQYF.

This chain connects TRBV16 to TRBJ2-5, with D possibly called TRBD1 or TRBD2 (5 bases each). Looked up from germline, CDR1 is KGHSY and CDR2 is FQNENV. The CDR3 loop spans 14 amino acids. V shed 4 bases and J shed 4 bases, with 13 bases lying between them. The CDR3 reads CASSPQGEGETQYF. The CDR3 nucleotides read TGTGCCAGCAGCCCTCAGGGTGAGGGAGAGACCCAGTACTTC.

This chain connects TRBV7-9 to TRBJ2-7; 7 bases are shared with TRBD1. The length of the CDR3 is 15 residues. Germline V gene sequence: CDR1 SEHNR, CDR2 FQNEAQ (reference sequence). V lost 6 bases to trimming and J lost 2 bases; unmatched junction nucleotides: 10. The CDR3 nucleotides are TGTGCCAGCAGTTTTCACAGGGGCCCGCCCTACGAGCAGTACTTC. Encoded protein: CASSFHRGPPYEQYF.

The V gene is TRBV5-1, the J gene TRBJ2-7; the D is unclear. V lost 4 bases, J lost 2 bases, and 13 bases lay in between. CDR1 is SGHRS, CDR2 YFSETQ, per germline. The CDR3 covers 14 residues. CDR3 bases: TGCGCCAGCAGCCAGAACGCCCAAACCTACGAGCAGTACTTC. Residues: CASSQNAQTYEQYF.